This TCR beta chain is from a study of identical twins. General observations from the study: Invariant populations such as MAIT and iNKT cells could partly muddle zero-insertion analyses. Some out-of-frame alpha sequences were shared by twins, and these showed excess low generation probability.

Donors were all healthy Caucasians. Trimming pared 3 bases from V and 0 bases from J, leaving 16 bases between. Germline loops: CDR1 SGHTA, CDR2 FQGNSA. CDR3 length: 17 residues. MiXCR, run by TCRdb on the 5' RACE reads, gives a single entry per CDR3 protein. The data show a few hundred thousand distinct CDR3 sequences, 6.5% to 9.5% seen once. This clonotype occurred a few times. The antigen remains undetermined. The same specimen was also included in a second study, on yellow fever vaccine responses in identical twins.

This chain links TRBV7-2 with TRBJ2-3; D is perhaps TRBD1 (5 bases). This sequence was found in a woman under 30 in good health. The material sequenced was CD8+ T cells sorted from blood. CDR3 coding DNA: TGTGCCAGCAGCTTCCCCCCAGGGCTCGTTAGCACAGATACGCAGTATTTT. Protein: CASSFPPGLVSTDTQYF.